The TCR beta chain described here comes from a study of blood T cell repertoires in COVID-19. Some clones are missing from TCRdb's copy, which holds only in-frame ones; the method was immunoSEQ multiplex PCR. Among 200,000 or so clones listed, roughly 84% were seen once. The V gene's germline CDR1 is SGHVS and CDR2 FQNEAQ. The CDR3 is 15 residues long. The V and J ends lost 1 base and 6 bases, in that order; junction bases with no gene match: 3. The sample was PBMCs or T cells enriched from blood (not recorded which). The TCR comes from a man aged 25 to 45 in a cohort exposed to, infected with or recovered from COVID-19 (not recorded which). The chain couples TRBV7-8 to TRBJ1-6; TRBD1 agrees at 7 bases. The CDR3: CASSLGRQGNSPLHF. CDR3 sequence (DNA): TGTGCCAGCAGCTTAGGGCGACAGGGTAATTCACCCCTCCACTTT.